These 7 T cell receptor beta chains share one sample of origin, sequenced in a study of blood T cell repertoires in COVID-19. Repertoires were generated with immunoSEQ multiplex PCR, while TCRdb's copy carries only in-frame clones and drops some. The table records about 240,000 clones, roughly nine tenths of them present only once. Sequenced material: peripheral blood. Every receptor here comes from a man in his 60s with acute or convalescent COVID-19.

The CDR3 DNA reads TGTGCCAGCAGCTTAGCAGGTATCAACTATGGCTACACCTTC. Encoded protein: CASSLAGINYGYTF. The rearrangement links TRBV11-2 to TRBJ1-2; D unresolved. Germline values: CDR1 SGHAT, CDR2 FQNNGV. There are 14 residues in the CDR3. V was clipped by 1 base and J by 2 bases, with 8 bases between them.

This sequence joins TRBV7-2 and TRBJ1-6; D may be TRBD1 (6 bases). Germline V gives CDR1 SGHTA, CDR2 FQGNSA. The CDR3 is 15 residues long. Trimming cost V 5 bases and J 7 bases, with 15 bases left between them. The CDR3 DNA sequence: TGTGCCAGCAGCCTCCGGGACAATCAGAATTCACCCCTCCACTTT. Translated: CASSLRDNQNSPLHF.

In this sample, this clone turned up a few times. The rearrangement uses TRBV7-9 and TRBJ2-1, with a weak D call TRBD2 (6 bases). V was trimmed by 7 bases and J by 10 bases, leaving 14 bases between them. Germline CDR1 reads SEHNR; CDR2 reads FQNEAQ (reference sequence). The CDR3 loop spans 12 amino acids. CDR3 region: CASTQALAEQFF. The DNA of the CDR3 is TGTGCCAGCACCCAAGCGCTAGCGGAGCAGTTCTTC.

This clone was counted only a few times. The chain has TRBV9 and TRBJ2-5; 8 bases are shared with TRBD1. The germline gives CDR1 SGDLS, CDR2 YYNGEE. The CDR3 extends over 16 amino acids. The trim removed 4 bases at V and 1 base at J, leaving 9 bases unmatched. The CDR3 DNA follows: TGTGCCAGCAGCCCTCGGACAGGGAGGTCCCAAGAGACCCAGTACTTC. Translation gives CASSPRTGRSQETQYF.

The V and J genes are TRBV2 and TRBJ2-5, with 10 bases fitting TRBD1. The J call may be wrong; the DNA end is better matched by TRBJ2-7. CDR1 and CDR2 (germline): SNHLY, FYNNEI. There are 14 residues in the CDR3. The CDR3 here is CASIRDRGRYEQYF. The CDR3 DNA follows: TGTGCCAGCATCCGGGACAGGGGCAGGTACGAGCAGTACTTC.

The table lists this clone with a count of one. The chain links TRBV12-5 to TRBJ2-1; no clear D. The V and J ends lost 1 base and 3 bases respectively, with 7 bases between them. CDR1 and CDR2 (germline): LGHNT, FRNRAP. This CDR3 contains 14 residues. The CDR3 is CASGLGSVYNEQFF. As DNA, the CDR3 is TGTGCTAGTGGTTTGGGCAGCGTCTACAATGAGCAGTTCTTC.

Only one count was recorded for this clone. The chain links TRBV24-1 to TRBJ1-3; 9 bases are shared with TRBD1. The CDR3 is 13 amino acids. Trimming cost V 7 bases and J 8 bases; bases outside gene matches: 5. Germline V gives CDR1 KGHDR, CDR2 SFDVKD. CDR3 sequence (DNA): TGTGCCACCAGCCGGACAGGGGAGGACACCATATATTTT. Amino acids: CATSRTGEDTIYF.